One sample yielded the 25 T cell receptor beta chains listed below, sequenced in a study of blood T cell repertoires in COVID-19. Profiling relied on immunoSEQ multiplex PCR, and the TCRdb table lists in-frame clones only, not all of them. In the table there are 90,000 to 100,000 clones, approximately 82% of which are singletons. Input material: peripheral blood. These receptors were collected from a man aged 65 to 85 with acute or convalescent COVID-19.

This rearrangement joins TRBV25-1 to TRBJ1-4; D remains unclear. There are 15 residues in the CDR3. Germline V gene data show CDR1 as MGHDK and CDR2 as SYGVNS. V shed 3 bases and J shed 0 bases, with 8 bases lying between them. The CDR3 DNA follows: TGTGCCAGCAGTGATCCCACAGCAACTAATGAAAAACTGTTTTTT. Amino acid sequence: CASSDPTATNEKLFF.

The chain links TRBV27 to TRBJ1-5; D is unclear. The CDR3 loop spans 13 amino acids. Germline V gene sequence: CDR1 MNHEY, CDR2 SMNVEV (reference sequence). The V and J ends lost 4 bases and 4 bases respectively, with 8 bases between them. The CDR3 nucleotides read TGTGCCAGCAGTTCCCGAGTTAATCAGCCCCAGCATTTT. This sequence encodes CASSSRVNQPQHF.

The chain couples TRBV19 to TRBJ2-4, with a tentative D call TRBD1 (5 bases). Trimming pared 4 bases from V and 2 bases from J, leaving 12 bases between. Germline CDR1 is LNHDA and CDR2 is SQIVND (reference sequence). This CDR3 comprises 15 residues. The CDR3 bases are TGTGCCAGTAGTACCGAGACAGCTCCCAAAAACATTCAGTACTTC. Translated, it gives CASSTETAPKNIQYF.

The genes are TRBV3-1 (or the pseudogene TRBV3-2) and TRBJ1-4; perhaps TRBD1 as D (6 bases). CDR1 and CDR2 (germline): LGHDT, YNNKEL (reference sequence). The V and J ends lost 3 bases and 3 bases respectively, with 20 bases between them. The length of the CDR3 is 18 residues. CDR3 nucleotides: TGTGCCAGCAGCCAGCAGGGGATTGGGATGGTCGCTAATGAAAAACTGTTTTTT. The encoded protein is CASSQQGIGMVANEKLFF.

The chain joins TRBV27 to TRBJ2-3, with 7 bases matching TRBD2. CDR1 MNHEY and CDR2 SMNVEV come from the germline V gene (reference sequence). Trimming at V came to 2 bases and at J to 6 bases, leaving 5 bases not matched to a gene. The CDR3 consists of 14 residues. In nucleotides, the CDR3 is TGTGCCAGCAGTTTACAAGCGGGAAGGGATACGCAGTATTTT. This codes for CASSLQAGRDTQYF.

This rearrangement joins TRBV7-2 to TRBJ2-2, with D unresolved. From germline, CDR1 is SGHTA and CDR2 FQGNSA. Deletions cut 2 bases from V and 2 bases from J, with 12 bases between. This CDR3 is 16 amino acids long. The CDR3 is CASSLLLTSNTGELFF. The CDR3 DNA sequence: TGTGCCAGCAGCTTACTCCTAACTTCCAACACCGGGGAGCTGTTTTTT.

This chain connects TRBV7-6 to TRBJ2-2, with D possibly matching TRBD1 (6 bases). CDR3 length: 15 residues. V was shortened by 2 bases and J by 6 bases, with 13 bases between the two germline ends. CDR1 is SGHVS and CDR2 is FNYEAQ in the germline V gene. CDR3: CASSLWQGRSGELFF. The DNA for the CDR3 is TGTGCCAGCAGCTTATGGCAGGGGCGGTCCGGGGAGCTGTTTTTT.

This clone appeared a single time. This chain connects TRBV30 to TRBJ2-1; a weak D match, TRBD2 (5 bases). CDR1 and CDR2 (germline): GTSNPN, SVGIG (reference sequence). The CDR3 is 14 residues long. V was clipped by 0 bases and J by 5 bases, with 11 bases between them. CDR3: CAWSVSAGHNEQFF. Here the CDR3 DNA reads TGTGCCTGGAGTGTATCTGCGGGTCACAATGAGCAGTTCTTC.

This clone was observed a few times. The genes are TRBV19 and TRBJ1-1, with D unclear. The CDR3 contains 13 residues. Germline V gene lookup returns CDR1 LNHDA and CDR2 SQIVND (reference sequence). V lost 6 bases to trimming and J lost 1 base, with 9 bases between them. CDR3 sequence reads: CASRMQKNTEAFF. The CDR3 DNA is TGTGCCAGTAGAATGCAGAAGAACACTGAAGCTTTCTTT.

The chain recombines TRBV2 with TRBJ2-1, with D possibly matching TRBD1 (5 bases). With 6 bases removed from V and 0 bases from J, the gap between germline ends came to 12 bases. CDR1 is SNHLY and CDR2 is FYNNEI in the germline V gene. The CDR3 spans 15 residues. The CDR3 region has the DNA TGTGCCAGCAGAACGCAGGGTAGCTCCTACAATGAGCAGTTCTTC. It translates to CASRTQGSSYNEQFF.

The chain has TRBV10-3 and TRBJ1-4; 7 bases match TRBD1. The CDR3 runs to 15 residues. Germline CDR1 and CDR2: ENHRY and SYGVKD. The ends lost 3 bases at V and 8 bases at J; junction bases unmatched: 9. DNA of the CDR3: TGTGCCATCAGTGAAGCCCAGGGGGGAGGCGAAAAACTGTTTTTT. It yields the protein CAISEAQGGGEKLFF.

This clone was seen more than once but under ten times. The J gene is TRBJ2-1, the V gene TRBV9; 8 bases agree with TRBD2. From germline, CDR1 is SGDLS and CDR2 YYNGEE. The CDR3 sequence is 19 residues long. The junction had 14 bases not matched to a gene; V was cut back by 0 bases and J by 3 bases. CDR3 sequence: CASSVATGGLGPSYNEQFF. As DNA, the CDR3 is TGTGCCAGCAGCGTAGCTACGGGGGGGCTAGGCCCAAGCTACAATGAGCAGTTCTTC.

For this clone: An end of the junction differs from the germline gene, which may be a read error. The chain has TRBV7-7 and TRBJ2-1; 7 nucleotides line up with TRBD1. The CDR3 sequence is 14 residues long. The germline gives CDR1 SSHAT, CDR2 FNYEAQ (reference sequence). The CDR3 protein is CASSLQPGGDEQFF. In DNA form, the CDR3 reads TGTGCTAGCAGCTTGCAGCCAGGGGGTGATGAGCAGTTCTTC.

The V and J genes are TRBV5-4 and TRBJ2-1, with TRBD2 matching 7 bases. The V gene end was trimmed by 0 bases and the J gene end by 4 bases; junction bases not matched to a gene: 4. The CDR3 has 15 amino acids. The germline CDR1 and CDR2 sequences are SGHNT and YYREEE (reference sequence). The CDR3 reads CASSLGSGTYNEQFF. In DNA, the CDR3 is TGTGCCAGCAGCTTGGGCAGCGGGACTTACAATGAGCAGTTCTTC.

The rearrangement uses TRBV5-6 and TRBJ2-7, with 10 bases lining up with TRBD2. The CDR3 totals 15 residues. The V gene's germline CDR1 is SGHDT and CDR2 YYEEEE. After removal of 3 bases from V and 2 bases from J, the junction contained 5 bases not matched to a gene. The CDR3 is CASSYGLAEAYEQYF. CDR3 coding DNA: TGTGCCAGCAGCTACGGACTAGCGGAAGCCTACGAGCAGTACTTC. The full variable domain, completed using reference TRBV5-6 and TRBJ2-7, is DAGVTQSPTHLIKTRGQQVTLRCSPKSGHDTVSWYQQALGQGPQFIFQYYEEEERQRGNFPDRFSGHQFPNYSSELNVNALLLGDSALYLCASSYGLAEAYEQYFGPGTRLTVT.

This chain joins TRBV10-3 and TRBJ1-4; TRBD1 aligns across 7 bases. Per germline, CDR1 ENHRY and CDR2 SYGVKD. The CDR3 sequence is 12 residues long. With 8 bases clipped from V and 5 bases from J, the junction kept 2 bases outside the gene matches. The CDR3 loop reads CAIAGGNEKLFF. The CDR3 region has the DNA TGTGCCATCGCAGGGGGGAATGAAAAACTGTTTTTT.

This clone was counted a few times. CDR3 coding DNA: TGTGCCAGCAGTTACTCGAGGGACAAGAACTACGAGCAGTACTTC. Protein sequence: CASSYSRDKNYEQYF. The chain couples TRBV6-5 to TRBJ2-7; weak D call: TRBD1 (6 bases). V was pared by 0 bases and J by 3 bases, with 12 bases between. There are 15 residues in the CDR3. Germline CDR1 MNHEY, CDR2 SVGAGI.

The chain combines TRBV18 with TRBJ2-5, with 8 nucleotides matching TRBD2. The CDR3 is 15 residues long. The trim removed 3 bases at V and 1 base at J, leaving 4 bases unmatched. Germline-derived CDR1 and CDR2 are KGHSH and LQKENI. The CDR3 loop is CASSPNSGTQETQYF. Here the CDR3 DNA reads TGTGCCAGCTCACCCAATAGCGGGACCCAAGAGACCCAGTACTTC.

This rearrangement joins TRBV4-3 to TRBJ2-1; 7 bases line up with TRBD2. The J segment lost 0 bases and the V segment lost 1 base, leaving 18 bases of the junction unmatched. In germline, CDR1 is LGHNA, CDR2 YSLEER. CDR3 length: 21 residues. The CDR3 loop is CASSQAEWGGSVGSSYNEQFF. In nucleotides, the CDR3 is TGCGCCAGCAGCCAAGCGGAGTGGGGCGGGAGTGTTGGAAGCTCCTACAATGAGCAGTTCTTC.

The rearrangement joins TRBV28 to TRBJ1-2, with D possibly matching TRBD1 (6 bases). The length of the CDR3 is 12 residues. Looked up from germline, CDR1 is MDHEN and CDR2 is SYDVKM. V was pared by 2 bases and J by 8 bases, with 9 bases between. The CDR3 is CASSLQGSGYTF. CDR3 DNA sequence: TGTGCCAGCAGTTTACAGGGGTCGGGCTACACCTTC.

This chain links TRBV9 with TRBJ1-2, with TRBD1 matching 8 bases. The CDR3 contains 14 residues. The junction had 9 bases not matched to a gene; V was cut back by 7 bases and J by 4 bases. Germline V gene sequence: CDR1 SGDLS, CDR2 YYNGEE. The CDR3 sequence: CASGPPDRVYGYTF. The CDR3 region has the DNA TGTGCCAGCGGGCCCCCGGACAGGGTCTATGGCTACACCTTC.

This clone was counted a few times. The genes are TRBV6-4 and TRBJ1-1; a possible D gene is TRBD1 (5 bases). The CDR3 sequence is 20 residues long. Trimming pared 8 bases from V and 0 bases from J, leaving 31 bases between. Germline assignment: CDR1 MRHNA and CDR2 SNTAGT. DNA of the CDR3: TGTGCCAGCCAGAGTAGGGCTGGTTCGAAACAGGAGGGGATGAACACTGAAGCTTTCTTT. Its protein product is CASQSRAGSKQEGMNTEAFF.

The DNA of the CDR3 is TGTGCCATAGGAGCGGGTATAAATGAAAAACTGTTTTTT. Translation gives CAIGAGINEKLFF. The chain uses TRBV15 and TRBJ1-4; no definite D call. Germline CDR1 LNHNV, CDR2 YYDKDF (reference sequence). V dropped 10 bases and J dropped 5 bases, with 14 bases sitting between them. The CDR3 spans 13 residues.

This sequence joins TRBV24-1 and TRBJ2-7; TRBD1 matches at 9 bases. Trimming cost V 4 bases and J 4 bases; bases outside gene matches: 7. This CDR3 has 15 residues. The germline CDR1 and CDR2 sequences are KGHDR and SFDVKD. CDR3: CATSDPGTGRYEQYF. The CDR3, as DNA: TGTGCCACCAGTGACCCCGGGACAGGGCGATACGAGCAGTACTTC.

The chain employs TRBV7-2 and TRBJ1-2; D call uncertain. The ends were cut back, 1 base at V and 2 bases at J, with 11 bases in the middle. The CDR3 is made up of 15 amino acids. Germline V gene lookup returns CDR1 SGHTA and CDR2 FQGNSA. This CDR3 is CASSLDSGGNYGYTF. The CDR3 region has the DNA TGTGCCAGCAGCTTAGATTCGGGAGGGAACTATGGCTACACCTTC.